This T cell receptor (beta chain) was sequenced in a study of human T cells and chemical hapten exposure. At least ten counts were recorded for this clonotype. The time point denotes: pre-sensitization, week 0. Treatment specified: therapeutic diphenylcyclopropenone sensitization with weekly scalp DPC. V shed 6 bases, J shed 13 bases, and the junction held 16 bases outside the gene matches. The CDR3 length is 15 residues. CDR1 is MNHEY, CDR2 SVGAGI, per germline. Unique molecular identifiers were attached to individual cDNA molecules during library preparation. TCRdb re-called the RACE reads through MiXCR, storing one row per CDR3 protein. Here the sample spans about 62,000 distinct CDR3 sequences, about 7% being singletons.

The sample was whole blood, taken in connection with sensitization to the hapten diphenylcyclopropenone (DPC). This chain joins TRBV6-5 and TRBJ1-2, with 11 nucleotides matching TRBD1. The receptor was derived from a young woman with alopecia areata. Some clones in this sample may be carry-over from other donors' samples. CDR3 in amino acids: CASRTKIEGTGGPTF. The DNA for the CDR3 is TGTGCCAGCAGGACCAAGATTGAGGGGACAGGGGGTCCCACCTTC.